A selection of T cell receptor beta chains follows, all from one sample in a study of regulatory T cells in long-lasting Graves disease. TCRdb redid the calling of the multiplex PCR reads with MiXCR, one entry per CDR3 protein. The profile covers about 340,000 distinct CDR3 sequences, with around a fifth appearing a single time and about 29% taken by the ten largest. This specimen was peripheral blood mononuclear cells (PBMCs), taken when the disease was refractory, from a patient treated with antithyroid drugs. The receptors here all came from a female donor with Graves disease. Each CDR3 is given with its conserved first and last residue. D genes are given only for firm matches. Expanded clones are given a class, and other clones once, few, many or no size at all.

V gene	J gene	clone size	CDR3 length	D gene	CDR3 protein	CDR3 DNA
TRBV12-3/TRBV12-4	TRBJ1-1	many	12	-	CASSQGNTEAFF	TGTGCCAGCAGTCAGGGGAACACTGAAGCTTTCTTT
TRBV9	TRBJ2-6	-	20	TRBD1	CASSPRGGQGNFAGANVLTF	TGTGCCAGCAGCCCCCGGGGCGGACAGGGGAACTTCGCTGGGGCCAACGTCCTGACTTTC
TRBV12-3/TRBV12-4	TRBJ1-5	many	14	-	CASSFSGVNQPQHF	TGTGCCAGCAGTTTCTCAGGGGTGAATCAGCCCCAGCATTTT
TRBV7-3	TRBJ2-2	-	13	-	CASSSTLPGELFF	TGTGCCAGCAGCTCCACCCTACCCGGGGAGCTGTTTTTT
TRBV5-1	TRBJ2-1	-	15	-	CASSKTVPPTNEQFF	TGCGCCAGCAGCAAGACAGTGCCCCCCACGAATGAGCAGTTCTTC
TRBV20-1	TRBJ1-2	many	16	-	CSALAPRGVANYGYTF	TGCAGTGCTCTTGCGCCCCGGGGGGTAGCTAACTATGGCTACACCTTC
TRBV20-1	TRBJ1-1	many	12	-	CSAREGGTEAFF	TGCAGTGCTAGAGAAGGGGGCACTGAAGCTTTCTTT
TRBV5-5	TRBJ1-2	many	14	TRBD1	CANSSHRGGYGYTF	TGTGCCAACAGCTCTCACAGGGGAGGCTATGGCTACACCTTC
TRBV20-1	TRBJ2-7	few	13	TRBD2	CSVLGGGPSQQYF	TGCAGTGTTCTGGGCGGGGGGCCCTCACAGCAGTACTTC
TRBV20-1	TRBJ2-7	few	16	TRBD2	CSARGTASGRVYEQYF	TGCAGTGCTAGAGGAACAGCTAGCGGGAGGGTCTACGAGCAGTACTTC
TRBV12-5	TRBJ2-1	-	17	-	CASGLAVRGRLWNEQFF	TGTGCTAGTGGTTTGGCAGTCAGGGGGAGGCTGTGGAATGAGCAGTTCTTC
TRBV4-1	TRBJ1-2	-	16	TRBD1	CASSQTHRGRNYGYTF	TGCGCCAGCAGCCAAACCCACAGGGGGCGCAACTATGGCTACACCTTC
TRBV24-1	TRBJ1-6	many	13	-	CATRGDGDSPLHF	TGTGCCACCCGGGGGGACGGGGATTCACCCCTCCACTTT
TRBV3-1	TRBJ1-2	many	12	-	CASSQAFYGYTF	TGTGCCAGCAGCCAAGCTTTCTATGGCTACACCTTC
TRBV11-3	TRBJ1-1	many	15	-	CASSLEGEAYTEAFF	TGTGCCAGCAGCTTAGAGGGCGAAGCCTACACTGAAGCTTTCTTT
TRBV9	TRBJ1-2	-	15	TRBD1	CASSVGGGTGVGYTF	TGTGCCAGCAGCGTAGGAGGAGGGACAGGGGTCGGCTACACCTTC
TRBV6-1	TRBJ1-5	few	17	TRBD1	CASRAGTGYNSNQPQHF	TGTGCCAGCAGGGCCGGGACAGGGTATAATAGCAATCAGCCCCAGCATTTT
TRBV5-1	TRBJ2-2	-	16	-	CASSLVVGANTGELFF	TGCGCCAGCAGCTTGGTCGTCGGCGCGAACACCGGGGAGCTGTTTTTT
TRBV10-2	TRBJ2-7	-	15	TRBD2	CASSPRAGGPYEQYF	TGCGCCAGCAGCCCCCGGGCGGGAGGGCCATACGAGCAGTACTTC
TRBV2	TRBJ2-7	many	15	TRBD1	CASSRGQGEVYEQYF	TGTGCCAGCAGTAGGGGACAGGGAGAGGTCTACGAGCAGTACTTC
TRBV7-9	TRBJ2-7	-	13	-	CASSFLGFNEQYF	TGTGCCAGCAGCTTTCTAGGGTTCAACGAGCAGTACTTC
TRBV9	TRBJ1-1	few	14	-	CASSVDVGNTEAFF	TGTGCCAGCAGCGTAGACGTTGGGAACACTGAAGCTTTCTTT
TRBV7-2	TRBJ1-1	-	15	-	CASSSTALTNTEAFF	TGTGCCAGCAGCTCAACGGCGCTAACGAACACTGAAGCTTTCTTT
TRBV5-1	TRBJ2-3	-	17	TRBD2	CASSLAGLAPSTDTQYF	TGCGCCAGCAGCTTGGCCGGACTAGCGCCAAGCACAGATACGCAGTATTTT
TRBV20-1	TRBJ2-2	-	17	-	CSGVEGGRDLNTGELFF	TGCAGTGGGGTAGAGGGGGGGCGGGACTTGAACACCGGGGAGCTGTTTTTT
TRBV7-8	TRBJ2-7	-	15	-	CASSLGQGNIYEQYF	TGTGCCAGCAGCTTAGGGCAGGGAAACATCTACGAGCAGTACTTC
TRBV29-1	TRBJ2-7	-	13	TRBD1	CSVWDRTSYEQYF	TGCAGCGTGTGGGACAGGACCTCCTACGAGCAGTACTTC